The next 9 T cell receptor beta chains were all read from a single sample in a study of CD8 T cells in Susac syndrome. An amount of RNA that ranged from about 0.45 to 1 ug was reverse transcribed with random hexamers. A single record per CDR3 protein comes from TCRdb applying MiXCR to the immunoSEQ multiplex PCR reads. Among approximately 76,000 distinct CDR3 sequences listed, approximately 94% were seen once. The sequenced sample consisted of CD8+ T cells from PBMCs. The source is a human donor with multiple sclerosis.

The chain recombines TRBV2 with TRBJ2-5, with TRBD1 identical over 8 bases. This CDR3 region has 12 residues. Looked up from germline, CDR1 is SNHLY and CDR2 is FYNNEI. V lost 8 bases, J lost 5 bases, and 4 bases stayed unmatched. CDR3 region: CASQGAEETQYF. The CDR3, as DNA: TGTGCCAGCCAGGGGGCTGAGGAGACCCAGTACTTC.

Here the CDR3 reads CASSQEYGGETQYF. CDR3 DNA: TGTGCCAGCAGCCAAGAATACGGGGGAGAGACCCAGTACTTC. J is TRBJ2-5 and V is TRBV4-2; D possibly corresponds to TRBD2 (6 bases). Trimming took off 0 bases at V and 4 bases at J, with 9 bases between the two ends. CDR1 is LGHNA and CDR2 is YNFKEQ in the germline V gene. The CDR3 sequence is 14 residues long.

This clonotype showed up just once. CDR3 loop: CASSTSNTEAFF. The CDR3 nucleotides are TGTGCCAGTAGTACTTCGAACACTGAAGCTTTCTTT. The chain recombines TRBV19 with TRBJ1-1; no clear D. The CDR3 is 12 amino acids. Between the trimmed V and J ends, which lost 4 bases and 1 base, there was a span of 4 bases. The germline V gene encodes CDR1 LNHDA and CDR2 SQIVND (reference sequence).

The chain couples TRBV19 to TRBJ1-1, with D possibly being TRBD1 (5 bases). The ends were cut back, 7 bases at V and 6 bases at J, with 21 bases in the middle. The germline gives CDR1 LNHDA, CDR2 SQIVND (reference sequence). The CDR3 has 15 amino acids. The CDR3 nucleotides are TGTGCCAGTATGAGCAGGGTAAATATTCTCGCTGAAGCTTTCTTT. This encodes CASMSRVNILAEAFF.

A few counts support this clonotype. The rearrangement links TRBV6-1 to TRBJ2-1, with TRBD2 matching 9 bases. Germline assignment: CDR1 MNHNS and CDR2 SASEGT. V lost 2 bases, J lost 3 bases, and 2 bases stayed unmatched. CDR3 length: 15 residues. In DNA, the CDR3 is TGTGCCAGCAGTGAAACAGCGGGAGGCTACAATGAGCAGTTCTTC. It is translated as CASSETAGGYNEQFF.

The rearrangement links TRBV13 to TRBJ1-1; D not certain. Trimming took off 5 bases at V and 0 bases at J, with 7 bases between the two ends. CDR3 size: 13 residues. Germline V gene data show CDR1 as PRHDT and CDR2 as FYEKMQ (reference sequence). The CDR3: CASSPILNTEAFF. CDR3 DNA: TGTGCCAGCAGCCCGATACTGAACACTGAAGCTTTCTTT.

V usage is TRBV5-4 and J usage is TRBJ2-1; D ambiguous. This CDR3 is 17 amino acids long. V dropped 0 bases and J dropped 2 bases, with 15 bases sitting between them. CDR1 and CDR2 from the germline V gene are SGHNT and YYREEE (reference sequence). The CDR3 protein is CASSLEFEESTYNEQFF. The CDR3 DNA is TGTGCCAGCAGCTTGGAGTTTGAGGAGTCTACCTACAATGAGCAGTTCTTC.

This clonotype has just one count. CDR3 sequence (DNA): TGTGCCTGGAGTTGGGGACAGGGCTCAACTAATGAAAAACTGTTTTTT. Translated: CAWSWGQGSTNEKLFF. The V call is TRBV30, the J call TRBJ1-4; the match to TRBD1 covers 9 bases. CDR1 GTSNPN and CDR2 SVGIG come from the germline V gene (reference sequence). The CDR3 runs to 16 residues. With 2 bases clipped from V and 0 bases from J, the junction kept 4 bases outside the gene matches.

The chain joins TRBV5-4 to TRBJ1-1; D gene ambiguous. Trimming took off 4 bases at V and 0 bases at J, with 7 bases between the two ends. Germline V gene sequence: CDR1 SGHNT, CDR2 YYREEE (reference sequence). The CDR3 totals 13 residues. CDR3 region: CASSLDMNTEAFF. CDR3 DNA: TGTGCCAGCAGCCTCGACATGAACACTGAAGCTTTCTTT. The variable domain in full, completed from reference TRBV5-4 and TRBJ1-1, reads ETGVTQSPTHLIKTRGQQVTLRCSSQSGHNTVSWYQQALGQGPQFIFQYYREEENGRGNFPPRFSGLQFPNYSSELNVNALELDDSALYLCASSLDMNTEAFFGQGTRLTVV.